These 28 T cell receptor beta chains were sequenced from one sample in a study of blood T cell repertoires in COVID-19. Sequencing used immunoSEQ multiplex PCR; TCRdb keeps in-frame clones, though not all of them. The sample lists about 54,000 clones; approximately 85% were seen once. The sequenced sample consisted of peripheral blood. These receptors were collected from a human donor in a cohort sampled during active COVID-19.

The V and J genes are TRBV7-2 and TRBJ2-7, with D possibly TRBD2 on 6 matching bases. The CDR3 is made up of 15 amino acids. V was pared by 3 bases and J by 2 bases, with 14 bases between. Germline V gene lookup returns CDR1 SGHTA and CDR2 FQGNSA. Here the CDR3 DNA reads TGTGCCAGCAGCTTGGGGGGTTTTTTAACCTACGAGCAGTACTTC. Translation: CASSLGGFLTYEQYF.

The V call is TRBV20-1, the J call TRBJ1-5; no definite D call. Looked up from germline, CDR1 is DFQATT and CDR2 is SNEGSKA (reference sequence). V was cut by 3 bases and J by 3 bases, with 12 bases left in between. CDR3 length: 14 residues. The CDR3 here is CSASPRQFNQPQHF. The CDR3 coding sequence is TGCAGTGCTAGTCCGCGGCAGTTCAATCAGCCCCAGCATTTT.

The chain recombines TRBV5-1 with TRBJ2-7; 8 positions match TRBD2. Trimming at V came to 4 bases and at J to 4 bases, leaving 10 bases not matched to a gene. Germline V gene data show CDR1 as SGHRS and CDR2 as YFSETQ. CDR3 length: 15 residues. The CDR3 DNA is TGCGCCAGCAGCACGGACGGGACTAGTGAATACGAGCAGTACTTC. This encodes CASSTDGTSEYEQYF.

The gene calls are TRBV6-2 or TRBV6-3 and TRBJ2-7, with D perhaps matching TRBD1 (6 bases). The germline CDR1 and CDR2 sequences are MNHEY and SVGEGT. Deletions cut 3 bases from V and 2 bases from J, with 8 bases between. CDR3 length: 13 amino acids. In nucleotides, the CDR3 is TGTGCCAGCAGTTATGGACAGCCCTACGAGCAGTACTTC. It is translated as CASSYGQPYEQYF.

The chain employs TRBV11-2 and TRBJ2-5; 10 bases agree with TRBD1. This CDR3 spans 15 amino acids. Losses at the gene ends were 1 base for V and 5 bases for J; bases not matched to a gene: 4. Germline CDR1 reads SGHAT; CDR2 reads FQNNGV. In DNA form, the CDR3 reads TGTGCCAGCAGCTTAGGGACAGGGGGGGAGGAGACCCAGTACTTC. Amino acids: CASSLGTGGEETQYF.

This clone has just one count. The chain is built from TRBV28 and TRBJ1-2; unclear D gene. There are 12 residues in the CDR3. Trimming cost V 7 bases and J 2 bases, with 8 bases left between them. CDR1 is MDHEN and CDR2 is SYDVKM in the germline V gene. For the CDR3, the DNA is TGTGCCAGCATCAGCGGGAACTATGGCTACACCTTC. Amino acids: CASISGNYGYTF.

This sequence joins TRBV10-1 and TRBJ2-3, with TRBD2 as a possible D gene (5 bases). Trimming shortened V by 3 bases and J by 9 bases, and 10 bases separated the two germline ends. Looked up from germline, CDR1 is WNHNN and CDR2 is SYGVQD (reference sequence). The CDR3 is made up of 12 amino acids. The CDR3 nucleotides are TGCGCCAGCAGTGACACTAGAGACACGCAGTATTTT. It specifies CASSDTRDTQYF.

As DNA, the CDR3 is TGTGCCAGCAGCCCGACCGGGTCTTACTCTGGAAACACCATATATTTT. Protein: CASSPTGSYSGNTIYF. The J gene is TRBJ1-3, the V gene TRBV7-9; D not resolved. Trimming left V 5 bases short and J 0 bases short, with 14 bases between. Germline loops: CDR1 SEHNR, CDR2 FQNEAQ (reference sequence). The CDR3 contains 16 residues.

The rearrangement uses TRBV19 and TRBJ1-5, with no clear D. The germline V gene has CDR1 LNHDA and CDR2 SQIVND (reference sequence). This CDR3 is built from 15 residues. Trimming took 4 bases from V and 1 from J, leaving 11 bases between them. This CDR3 reads CASSTTVISNQPQHF. In DNA form, the CDR3 reads TGTGCCAGTAGTACCACAGTGATCAGCAATCAGCCCCAGCATTTT.

J is TRBJ1-4 and V is TRBV15; D gene uncertain. The germline CDR1 and CDR2 sequences are LNHNV and YYDKDF (reference sequence). The CDR3 has 12 residues. Trimming pared 0 bases from V and 8 bases from J, leaving 4 bases between. The CDR3 sequence is CATSRDQEKLFF. The DNA for the CDR3 is TGTGCCACCAGCAGAGACCAGGAAAAACTGTTTTTT.

This sequence joins TRBV6-1 and TRBJ2-2; 11 bases are a match to TRBD1. The CDR3 runs 21 residues. The germline V gene encodes CDR1 MNHNS and CDR2 SASEGT. With 2 bases clipped from V and 8 bases from J, the junction kept 22 bases outside the gene matches. The DNA of the CDR3 is TGTGCCAGCAGTGAAAGAATGGTTGGATCGGGACAGGGGGTGAGGGCAGGGGAGCTGTTTTTT. It translates to CASSERMVGSGQGVRAGELFF.

This clone was counted a single time. The chain joins TRBV5-6 to TRBJ2-7; 12 bases fit TRBD1. The CDR3 length is 18 residues. The trim removed 2 bases at V and 3 bases at J, leaving 12 bases unmatched. Germline loops: CDR1 SGHDT, CDR2 YYEEEE. CDR3: CASSFYGTGGLEGYEQYF. In DNA form, the CDR3 reads TGTGCCAGCAGCTTCTACGGGACAGGGGGCCTCGAGGGCTACGAGCAGTACTTC.

The chain carries TRBV20-1 and TRBJ2-7, with 7 bases fitting TRBD2. This CDR3 region has 14 residues. V trimming: 3 bases; J trimming: 3 bases; junction bases outside the gene matches: 8. Per the germline V gene, CDR1 is DFQATT and CDR2 is SNEGSKA (reference sequence). The CDR3 DNA is TGCAGTGCTAGTGGGGGGGAGGGTGTCTACGAGCAGTACTTC. Translation: CSASGGEGVYEQYF.

The chain is built from TRBV7-8 and TRBJ1-5, with TRBD1 matching 10 bases. CDR1 is SGHVS and CDR2 is FQNEAQ in the germline V gene. V gave up 7 bases and J gave up 6 bases; unmatched junction bases: 9. CDR3 size: 15 residues. For the CDR3, the DNA is TGTGCCAGCACCGCCGGGACAGGGGAAAGTCAGCCCCAGCATTTT. Translation: CASTAGTGESQPQHF. Supplemented by reference TRBV7-8 and TRBJ1-5, the full variable domain reads GAGVSQSPRYKVAKRGQDVALRCDPISGHVSLFWYQQALGQGPEFLTYFQNEAQLDKSGLPSDRFFAERPEGSVSTLKIQRTQQEDSAVYLCASTAGTGESQPQHFGDGTRLSIL.

The chain uses TRBV7-6 and TRBJ2-2, with 7 bases aligning to TRBD1. Looked up from germline, CDR1 is SGHVS and CDR2 is FNYEAQ. The CDR3 has 16 residues. After removal of 3 bases from V and 6 bases from J, the junction contained 10 bases not matched to a gene. CDR3 in amino acids: CASSLKGGAGAGELFF. The CDR3 DNA sequence: TGTGCCAGCAGCTTGAAAGGGGGCGCAGGCGCCGGGGAGCTGTTTTTT.

The rearrangement joins TRBV6-5 to TRBJ1-2, with D maybe TRBD1 (6 bases). CDR1 and CDR2 from the germline V gene are MNHEY and SVGAGI. The CDR3 extends over 12 amino acids. V lost 5 bases and J 7 bases, leaving 11 bases between the germline ends. The CDR3 reads CASSRQGTGYTF. Written as DNA, the CDR3 is TGTGCCAGCAGTCGGCAGGGGACTGGCTACACCTTC.

This clone has more than one count but fewer than ten. In DNA, the CDR3 is TGTGCCAGCTCACCACGGGCAGGGCGGAACACCGGGGAGCTGTTTTTT. Amino acid sequence: CASSPRAGRNTGELFF. J is TRBJ2-2 and V is TRBV18, with TRBD1 as a possible D gene (5 bases). V was trimmed by 1 base and J by 1 base, leaving 10 bases between them. The germline CDR1 and CDR2 sequences are KGHSH and LQKENI. CDR3 length: 16 residues. Supplemented by reference TRBV18 and TRBJ2-2, the full variable domain reads NAGVMQNPRHLVRRRGQEARLRCSPMKGHSHVYWYRQLPEEGLKFMVYLQKENIIDESGMPKERFSAEFPKEGPSILRIQQVVRGDSAAYFCASSPRAGRNTGELFFGEGSRLTVL.

The chain carries TRBV18 and TRBJ1-5; 8 nucleotides agree with TRBD1. The germline V gene has CDR1 KGHSH and CDR2 LQKENI. V trimming: 4 bases; J trimming: 0 bases; junction bases outside the gene matches: 5. This CDR3 is 16 amino acids long. Here the CDR3 DNA reads TGTGCCAGCTCACGGGGACAGGCGGATAGCAATCAGCCCCAGCATTTT. This gives the protein CASSRGQADSNQPQHF.

The chain is built from TRBV30 and TRBJ1-5, with TRBD1 identical over 8 bases. The CDR3 totals 15 residues. Trimming took 3 bases from V and 0 from J; bases not matched to a gene: 4. Germline CDR1 and CDR2: GTSNPN and SVGIG (reference sequence). The CDR3 DNA reads TGTGCCTGGAGCATGACAGGGGCTAGCAATCAGCCCCAGCATTTT. Amino acid sequence: CAWSMTGASNQPQHF. Drawing the rest from reference TRBV30 and TRBJ1-5, the complete variable domain is SQTIHQWPATLVQPVGSPLSLECTVEGTSNPNLYWYRQAAGRGLQLLFYSVGIGQISSEVPQNLSASRPQDRQFILSSKKLLLSDSGFYLCAWSMTGASNQPQHFGDGTRLSIL.

Only a few counts were recorded for this clone. V usage is TRBV5-1 and J usage is TRBJ2-5, with 10 positions matching TRBD2. Germline CDR1 is SGHRS and CDR2 is YFSETQ. V trimming: 4 bases; J trimming: 1 base; junction bases outside the gene matches: 7. The CDR3 has 16 residues. The CDR3 region is CASSPGLAGAQETQYF. The CDR3 nucleotides read TGCGCCAGCAGCCCCGGGCTAGCGGGGGCCCAAGAGACCCAGTACTTC.

The rearrangement links TRBV2 to TRBJ1-1; D may be TRBD1 (6 bases). Deletions cut 7 bases from V and 4 bases from J, with 13 bases between. The CDR3 runs to 13 residues. Germline CDR1 reads SNHLY; CDR2 reads FYNNEI. The DNA for the CDR3 is TGTGCCAGCACCCAGGGGCGGACCACTGAAGCTTTCTTT. It is translated as CASTQGRTTEAFF.

This chain's CDR3 is CASSPTATRGYNEQFF. CDR3 bases: TGTGCCAGCAGCCCTACGGCAACGAGAGGCTACAATGAGCAGTTCTTC. The V and J genes are TRBV7-2 and TRBJ2-1; D is undetermined. Trimming pared 5 bases from V and 3 bases from J, leaving 17 bases between. The V gene's germline CDR1 is SGHTA and CDR2 FQGNSA. The CDR3 loop spans 16 amino acids.

In regard to this clone: One end of the junction varies from germline; a read error may be responsible. The J gene is TRBJ2-3, the V gene TRBV27; TRBD2 aligns across 10 bases. The germline gives CDR1 MNHEY, CDR2 SMNVEV (reference sequence). The CDR3 is made up of 14 amino acids. The DNA of the CDR3 is TGTGCCAGCAGTTTAGGAGCTAGCGGGAGTACTATCAATTTT. This sequence encodes CASSLGASGSTINF.

The chain uses TRBV11-2 and TRBJ2-1; weak D call: TRBD2 (5 bases). Trimming left V 7 bases short and J 3 bases short, with 13 bases between. This CDR3 spans 14 amino acids. In germline, CDR1 is SGHAT, CDR2 FQNNGV. The CDR3 spells CASTSRDFYNEQFF. Written as DNA, the CDR3 is TGTGCCAGCACCTCCCGGGATTTCTACAATGAGCAGTTCTTC. The full variable domain, its missing parts supplied by reference TRBV11-2 and TRBJ2-1, is EAGVAQSPRYKIIEKRQSVAFWCNPISGHATLYWYQQILGQGPKLLIQFQNNGVVDDSQLPKDRFSAERLKGVDSTLKIQPAKLEDSAVYLCASTSRDFYNEQFFGPGTRLTVL.

The chain is built from TRBV7-3 and TRBJ2-2; 9 bases map to TRBD1. Germline V gives CDR1 SGHTA, CDR2 FQGTGA. Trimming at V came to 8 bases and at J to 5 bases, leaving 12 bases not matched to a gene. CDR3 length equals 16 residues. CDR3 amino acids: CASGPSGTGNTGELFF. The CDR3 nucleotides are TGTGCCAGCGGGCCCTCCGGGACAGGGAATACCGGGGAGCTGTTTTTT.

The chain joins TRBV28 to TRBJ2-3; perhaps TRBD2 as D (6 bases). The V gene lost 2 bases and the J gene lost 5 bases, with 14 bases spanning the gap. The germline V gene encodes CDR1 MDHEN and CDR2 SYDVKM. This CDR3 contains 15 residues. The CDR3 nucleotides are TGTGCCAGCAGTTTAAGTTTCGGGAGATTAGATACGCAGTATTTT. Encoded protein: CASSLSFGRLDTQYF.

The chain carries TRBV5-5 and TRBJ2-1; 11 bases align to TRBD2. The V and J ends lost 4 bases and 8 bases, in that order; junction bases with no gene match: 8. This CDR3 has 15 residues. Germline loops: CDR1 SGHKS, CDR2 YYEKEE (reference sequence). The CDR3 loop reads CASSPSILAGDEQFF. In nucleotides, the CDR3 is TGTGCCAGCAGCCCGTCAATACTAGCGGGAGATGAGCAGTTCTTC. The whole variable domain, filled in from reference TRBV5-5 and TRBJ2-1, reads DAGVTQSPTHLIKTRGQQVTLRCSPISGHKSVSWYQQVLGQGPQFIFQYYEKEERGRGNFPDRFSARQFPNYSSELNVNALLLGDSALYLCASSPSILAGDEQFFGPGTRLTVL.

The chain joins TRBV4-3 to TRBJ2-3; TRBD2 agrees at 7 bases. The CDR3 has 16 residues. Trimming took 0 bases from V and 3 from J; bases not matched to a gene: 6. Looked up from germline, CDR1 is LGHNA and CDR2 is YSLEER. The CDR3 bases are TGCGCCAGCAGCCAAGAGTGGGAGGGCCATACAGATACGCAGTATTTT. Protein sequence: CASSQEWEGHTDTQYF.